This TCR beta chain was sequenced during a study of lymphopenia after photon versus proton radiotherapy. Study-wide results and caveats: Photon-treated patients lost naive T cells and TCR diversity; proton-treated stayed stable. Authors raise, but do not show, better survival with proton therapy. Post-nadir diversity loss with photons came from oligoclonal expansion, particularly CD8+ Temra cells.

With respect to this clone: Its antigen is unknown.

The CDR3 spans 22 residues. V shed 2 bases, J shed 4 bases, and the junction held 24 bases outside the gene matches. CDR1 and CDR2 (germline): LGHNT, FRNRAP. The table came from immunoSEQ multiplex PCR; TCRdb's copy has only in-frame clones and leaves some out. The table has more than 11,000 clones, about four fifths seen once. The chain employs TRBV12-5 and TRBJ1-3; 9 bases map to TRBD1. The sequence derives from a man aged 45-65 years with gastric cancer. The specimen was peripheral blood, collected from a patient treated with photon-based radiotherapy. The CDR3 nucleotides read TGTGCTAGTGGTTTGCCCTCCAAGACACGACAGGGGGGGGTTTCGCGAGGAAACACCATATATTTT. It specifies CASGLPSKTRQGGVSRGNTIYF.